This record concerns one T cell receptor (beta chain) sequence. For TCRbeta, the library was prepared with unique molecular identifiers. MiXCR, applied by TCRdb to the PCR reads, yields one record per CDR3 protein. The profile shows about 870,000 distinct CDR3 sequences, less than 20% of them singletons. Germline V CDR1 and CDR2: DFQATT, SNEGSKA (reference sequence). This CDR3 region has 14 residues. Germline trimming cut 4 bases from V and 2 bases from J; bases unmatched to any gene: 6. The data stem from a study of T-cell reconstitution after alpha-beta-depleted transplantation in children. J is TRBJ2-7 and V is TRBV20-1, with 9 bases identical to TRBD1. The source material was PBMCs, mostly from graft donor cells, sampled 360 days after TCRalphabeta/CD19-depleted stem cell transplant. The clonotype was recovered from a male patient younger than 18 who had a stem cell transplant for acute lymphoblastic leukemia, so the T cells may come from the graft donor. CDR3 in amino acids: CSATRTGVTYEQYF. The CDR3 DNA follows: TGCAGTGCTACCCGGACAGGGGTGACCTACGAGCAGTACTTC.